This T cell receptor beta chain was captured by sequencing in a study of a mutant IDH1 vaccine in newly diagnosed glioma. Across the whole study: Receipt of radiotherapy, temozolomide, or both preceded the study, and most received both.

On this clone: The antigen remains unidentified.

Study outcomes and limitations: No link was apparently found between pseudoprogression and changes in top peripheral T cell clonotypes.

The time point is: week 47, end of study. Every vaccination contained 300 ug of the mutant IDH1 20-mer peptide and was paired with topical imiquimod. This table comes from immunoSEQ multiplex PCR, and its TCRdb copy is limited to in-frame clones, with some not included. The sample lists roughly 22,000 clones, around 76% seen once, with 3.8% in the top ten. With 5 bases removed from V and 2 bases from J, the gap between germline ends came to 16 bases. Germline CDR1 is MNHNS and CDR2 is SASEGT. This CDR3 is 15 amino acids long. This sequence joins TRBV6-1 and TRBJ2-7; no reliable D call. The source material was PBMCs, sampled from a glioma patient whose treatment included an IDH1 peptide vaccine. This clonotype was sampled from a man aged 35-49 years with glioma. Some clones in this sample may be carry-over from other donors' samples. CDR3 in amino acids: CASSWLGQTAYEQYF. The DNA for the CDR3 is TGTGCCAGCAGTTGGTTGGGTCAGACTGCCTACGAGCAGTACTTC.